This TCR beta chain is drawn from a study of T cells expressing NK-cell markers. Study-level findings and limits: Nothing established the HCMV specificity of expanded NKG2C+ T cell clones.

The germline gives CDR1 SGHKS, CDR2 YYEKEE (reference sequence). The CDR3 has 17 residues. In the case of this clonotype: Its antigen is not known.

In generating TCR beta cDNA, 5'RACE template switching with UMIs was used. For each CDR3 protein, TCRdb gives one entry from its re-call of the 5' RACE reads, without DNA. Its table lists under 200,000 distinct CDR3 sequences. Sequenced input: blood T cells: a sorted CD56 or NKG2C T cell subset, CD4+ or CD8+ T cells, or bulk PBMC T cells (not recorded which). The clonotype originates from a woman between 18 and 70 years old in good health. V is TRBV5-5 and J is TRBJ1-4. This chain's CDR3 is CASSSTTVVRNNEKLFF.